These 20 T cell receptor beta chains came from one sample sequenced in a study of identical twins. TCRdb independently ran MiXCR on the 5' RACE reads; one entry per CDR3 protein. This table holds roughly 200,000 distinct CDR3 sequences, around 15% found once. The sample was also linked to a second study, of T cells expressing NK-cell markers.

The sequenced sample was CD8+ T cells sorted from blood. The receptors here all came from a woman under 30 in good health.

The V call is TRBV6-1, the J call TRBJ2-5; 9 bases align to TRBD2. V gave up 5 bases and J gave up 5 bases; unmatched junction bases: 12. This CDR3 contains 16 residues. Germline loops: CDR1 MNHNS, CDR2 SASEGT. CDR3 amino acids: CASSPLSGSFGETQYF. CDR3 sequence (DNA): TGTGCCAGCAGTCCTCTTAGCGGGAGCTTCGGGGAGACCCAGTACTTC.

The table lists this clonotype with a few counts. V and J are TRBV4-1 and TRBJ2-6, with a tentative D call TRBD1 (6 bases). The CDR3 is 22 amino acids. Trimming removed 0 bases from V and 0 bases from J, with 24 bases in between. The germline V gene encodes CDR1 MGHRA and CDR2 YSYEKL. CDR3: CASSQDPLTGHAISSGANVLTF. CDR3 nucleotide sequence: TGCGCCAGCAGCCAAGACCCCCTAACGGGACATGCAATCTCCTCTGGGGCCAACGTCCTGACTTTC.

In this sample, this clonotype turned up a few times. This chain connects TRBV9 to TRBJ2-1, with D unresolved. Per the germline V gene, CDR1 is SGDLS and CDR2 is YYNGEE. Deletions cut 3 bases from V and 8 bases from J, with 18 bases between. There are 15 residues in the CDR3. The CDR3 DNA sequence: TGTGCCAGCAGCGCTCCCCTCCAAGAGGCCCATGAGCAGTTCTTC. Amino acid sequence: CASSAPLQEAHEQFF.

This chain joins TRBV9 and TRBJ2-3; 8 bases fit TRBD1. The CDR3 is 14 amino acids. J was trimmed by 3 bases and V by 6 bases; bases with no gene match: 6. Germline CDR1 SGDLS, CDR2 YYNGEE. The CDR3, as DNA: TGTGCCAGCACAGGACAGGGTGGGACAGATACGCAGTATTTT. Its translation is CASTGQGGTDTQYF. The full variable domain, rest sourced from reference TRBV9 and TRBJ2-3, is DSGVTQTPKHLITATGQRVTLRCSPRSGDLSVYWYQQSLDQGLQFLIQYYNGEERAKGNILERFSAQQFPDLHSELNLSSLELGDSALYFCASTGQGGTDTQYFGPGTRLTVL.

This clonotype was detected a few times. The rearrangement joins TRBV27 to TRBJ2-3, with 10 bases lining up with TRBD2. V dropped 7 bases and J dropped 1; count of bases not matched to a gene: 5. The CDR3 has 15 amino acids. Per the germline V gene, CDR1 is MNHEY and CDR2 is SMNVEV (reference sequence). DNA for the CDR3: TGTGCCAGCATAGCGGGGGGAACTGGCACAGATACGCAGTATTTT. It specifies CASIAGGTGTDTQYF.

This clonotype was found a few times. For the CDR3, the DNA is TGTGCCAGCAGTTTAGGCGGGTTGGGGAGGTTATTCTATGGCTACACCTTC. Translated, it gives CASSLGGLGRLFYGYTF. The gene calls are TRBV28 and TRBJ1-2; D remains unclear. Trimming removed 2 bases from V and 4 bases from J, with 20 bases in between. The CDR3 is 17 amino acids. Germline V gene lookup returns CDR1 MDHEN and CDR2 SYDVKM.

This clonotype appeared a few times. This chain uses TRBV6-2 or TRBV6-3 with TRBJ2-3; 9 bases are shared with TRBD2. V lost 8 bases, J lost 5 bases, and 11 bases stayed unmatched. There are 15 residues in the CDR3. CDR1 and CDR2 from the germline V gene are MNHEY and SVGEGT. CDR3 amino acids: CASAWIAGALDTQYF. Written as DNA, the CDR3 is TGTGCCAGCGCCTGGATAGCGGGAGCTTTAGATACGCAGTATTTT.

The rearrangement joins TRBV9 to TRBJ1-1; weak D call: TRBD1 (5 bases). This CDR3 region has 15 residues. Germline CDR1 is SGDLS and CDR2 is YYNGEE. V lost 3 bases and J 4 bases, leaving 16 bases between the germline ends. The CDR3 sequence is CASSDGTSIGTEAFF. CDR3 DNA: TGTGCCAGCAGCGACGGGACGTCCATTGGCACTGAAGCTTTCTTT.

The rearrangement links TRBV7-9 to TRBJ2-7; 10 bases map to TRBD1. The trim removed 5 bases at V and 5 bases at J, leaving 9 bases unmatched. CDR1 and CDR2 (germline): SEHNR, FQNEAQ (reference sequence). This CDR3 contains 15 residues. CDR3 bases: TGTGCCAGCAGCCATGCCCTGGACAGGGGGGACGAGCAGTACTTC. Protein sequence: CASSHALDRGDEQYF.

This chain connects TRBV5-1 to TRBJ1-1; D possibly corresponds to TRBD1 (6 bases). Germline-derived CDR1 and CDR2 are SGHRS and YFSETQ. The ends were cut back, 4 bases at V and 0 bases at J, with 13 bases in the middle. The CDR3 length is 15 residues. CDR3 bases: TGCGCCAGCAGCACCTCAGGGGCCATGAACACTGAAGCTTTCTTT. Protein sequence: CASSTSGAMNTEAFF.

Here the CDR3 reads CASSSDRYNQPQHF. The CDR3 DNA is TGTGCCAGCAGCTCAGACAGGTACAATCAGCCCCAGCATTTT. This chain uses TRBV11-2 with TRBJ1-5, with D possibly matching TRBD1 (6 bases). The length of the CDR3 is 14 residues. Germline values: CDR1 SGHAT, CDR2 FQNNGV. Trimming cost V 4 bases and J 3 bases, with 10 bases left between them.

This clonotype was found a few times. The rearrangement uses TRBV10-3 and TRBJ2-1, with a weak D call TRBD2 (6 bases). Deletions cut 7 bases from V and 7 bases from J, with 17 bases between. This CDR3 has 14 residues. The germline V gene has CDR1 ENHRY and CDR2 SYGVKD. CDR3 sequence: CAITFTRAGNEQFF. CDR3 in DNA: TGTGCCATCACATTTACTAGGGCGGGGAATGAGCAGTTCTTC.

This clonotype was seen a few times. The chain combines TRBV25-1 with TRBJ2-1; TRBD2 aligns across 7 bases. This CDR3 spans 15 amino acids. CDR1 MGHDK and CDR2 SYGVNS come from the germline V gene. The V and J ends lost 0 bases and 4 bases, in that order; junction bases with no gene match: 3. The CDR3: CASSEYAGAYNEQFF. CDR3 DNA sequence: TGTGCCAGCAGTGAATATGCGGGAGCGTACAATGAGCAGTTCTTC.

This chain joins TRBV12-3 or TRBV12-4 and TRBJ1-2; D unresolved. The V gene lost 5 bases and the J gene lost 8 bases, with 15 bases spanning the gap. This CDR3 contains 13 residues. Here the CDR3 reads CASSPTRVEGYTF. The CDR3 DNA reads as TGTGCCAGCAGTCCGACGAGGGTGGAGGGCTACACCTTC.

This clonotype has only a few counts. The rearrangement uses TRBV30 and TRBJ1-1; no clear D gene. Germline assignment: CDR1 GTSNPN and CDR2 SVGIG (reference sequence). V gave up 5 bases and J gave up 8 bases, with 12 bases separating them. The CDR3 is made up of 11 amino acids. CDR3 sequence reads: CAWGVWNEAFF. DNA for the CDR3: TGTGCCTGGGGAGTATGGAACGAAGCTTTCTTT.

The chain is built from TRBV20-1 and TRBJ2-3; D gene ambiguous. Trimming took off 0 bases at V and 2 bases at J, with 9 bases between the two ends. The CDR3 is 14 amino acids. The germline V gene has CDR1 DFQATT and CDR2 SNEGSKA (reference sequence). The CDR3 protein is CSARDWSDTDTQYF. CDR3 nucleotides: TGCAGTGCTAGAGATTGGTCGGACACAGATACGCAGTATTTT.

The chain joins TRBV6-4 to TRBJ2-1, with TRBD2 matching 9 bases. The CDR3 has 15 residues. The ends lost 4 bases at V and 6 bases at J; junction bases unmatched: 7. CDR1 MRHNA and CDR2 SNTAGT come from the germline V gene. Written as DNA, the CDR3 is TGTGCCAGCAGTGCCATAGCGGGGGAGGGCAATGAGCAGTTCTTC. Protein: CASSAIAGEGNEQFF.

This chain links TRBV7-9 with TRBJ2-2; D uncertain. Trimming removed 1 base at V and 0 bases at J, with 9 bases between. Germline CDR1 is SEHNR and CDR2 is FQNEAQ (reference sequence). The length of the CDR3 is 16 residues. CDR3 in DNA: TGTGCCAGCAGCTTAGGATCTCAGACGAACACCGGGGAGCTGTTTTTT. The encoded protein is CASSLGSQTNTGELFF. Filled out from reference TRBV7-9 and TRBJ2-2, the complete variable domain reads DTGVSQNPRHKITKRGQNVTFRCDPISEHNRLYWYRQTLGQGPEFLTYFQNEAQLEKSRLLSDRFSAERPKGSFSTLEIQRTEQGDSAMYLCASSLGSQTNTGELFFGEGSRLTVL.

J is TRBJ2-1 and V is TRBV6-2 or TRBV6-3, with unresolved D. V dropped 7 bases and J dropped 5 bases, with 12 bases sitting between them. The CDR3 length is 13 residues. The germline CDR1 and CDR2 sequences are MNHEY and SVGEGT. DNA for the CDR3: TGTGCCAGCACCACGCCACAAAACAATGAGCAGTTCTTC. This sequence encodes CASTTPQNNEQFF.

This clonotype was seen more than once but under ten times. The gene calls are TRBV12-3 or TRBV12-4 and TRBJ2-2; 7 nucleotides align to TRBD2. V gave up 7 bases and J gave up 0 bases; unmatched junction bases: 8. The CDR3 totals 16 residues. CDR3 nucleotide sequence: TGTGCCAGCAACCTAGGGGCGGGGGCGAACACCGGGGAGCTGTTTTTT. It specifies CASNLGAGANTGELFF.